This entry lists 28 T cell receptor beta chains sequenced from one sample in a study of blood T cell repertoires in COVID-19. The protocol was immunoSEQ multiplex PCR, while the TCRdb copy is restricted to in-frame clones and leaves out a portion. The sample shows 250,000 or so clones, 89% of them seen only once. The sequenced sample was peripheral blood. These TCRs come from a woman aged 40-49 years who had recovered from COVID-19.

The rearrangement uses TRBV18 and TRBJ2-1; D call uncertain. CDR3 size: 14 residues. Looked up from germline, CDR1 is KGHSH and CDR2 is LQKENI. Trimming cost V 4 bases and J 6 bases, with 13 bases left between them. The CDR3 nucleotides read TGTGCCAGCTCACTAGAAAAAGGCGGCAATGAGCAGTTCTTC. Its translation is CASSLEKGGNEQFF.

The V call is TRBV12-3 or TRBV12-4, the J call TRBJ2-4; 8 bases agree with TRBD1. The CDR3 has 13 amino acids. V was pared by 6 bases and J by 5 bases, with 3 bases of the junction left unmatched. The CDR3 here is CASSRTGQNIQYF. CDR3 in DNA: TGTGCCAGCAGCCGGACAGGGCAAAACATTCAGTACTTC.

The chain links TRBV27 to TRBJ1-2; no firm D call. The length of the CDR3 is 13 residues. V was cut by 3 bases and J by 2 bases, with 7 bases left in between. Germline V lookup: CDR1 MNHEY, CDR2 SMNVEV (reference sequence). The CDR3 reads CASSFFGNYGYTF. The CDR3 DNA sequence: TGTGCCAGCAGTTTCTTCGGGAACTATGGCTACACCTTC.

The chain is built from TRBV15 and TRBJ2-1; maybe TRBD2 (6 bases). Germline CDR1 reads LNHNV; CDR2 reads YYDKDF (reference sequence). V lost 0 bases and J lost 2, with 11 bases in between. The CDR3 has 16 residues. The CDR3 reads CATSRDKLAPYNEQFF. The DNA of the CDR3 is TGTGCCACCAGCAGAGATAAACTAGCCCCCTACAATGAGCAGTTCTTC. Together with reference TRBV15 and TRBJ2-1, the CDR3 gives the full variable domain: DAMVIQNPRYQVTQFGKPVTLSCSQTLNHNVMYWYQQKSSQAPKLLFHYYDKDFNNEADTPDNFQSRRPNTSFCFLDIRSPGLGDTAMYLCATSRDKLAPYNEQFFGPGTRLTVL.

V usage is TRBV5-1 and J usage is TRBJ2-1, with D tentatively TRBD1 (5 bases). Per the germline V gene, CDR1 is SGHRS and CDR2 is YFSETQ. The V and J ends lost 5 bases and 7 bases respectively, with 13 bases between them. This CDR3 has 13 amino acids. CDR3 amino acids: CASSSGMENEQFF. DNA of the CDR3: TGCGCCAGCAGTTCAGGGATGGAGAATGAGCAGTTCTTC.

This clone was recorded a few times. This chain joins TRBV12-3 or TRBV12-4 and TRBJ2-2; D remains ambiguous. The CDR3 is 13 amino acids. The V end was cut by 7 bases, the J end by 6 bases, with 12 bases between. CDR3 bases: TGTGCCAGCACCCTAGTAGGCGCCGGGGAGCTGTTTTTT. Translation: CASTLVGAGELFF.

This clone was observed once. This chain uses TRBV5-4 with TRBJ2-1, with 13 nucleotides matching TRBD2. Germline trimming cut 4 bases from V and 1 base from J; bases unmatched to any gene: 8. This CDR3 is 18 amino acids long. Germline CDR1 reads SGHNT; CDR2 reads YYREEE (reference sequence). CDR3 in amino acids: CASSTRTSGSASYNEQFF. The DNA for the CDR3 is TGTGCCAGCAGCACCAGGACTAGCGGGAGTGCGTCCTACAATGAGCAGTTCTTC.

The chain combines TRBV4-3 with TRBJ2-1; possibly TRBD2 for D (6 bases). Deletions cut 3 bases from V and 0 bases from J, with 12 bases between. This CDR3 is 16 amino acids long. CDR1 is LGHNA, CDR2 YSLEER, per germline. The CDR3 region has the DNA TGCGCCAGCAGCCATCAGCGGGTGGGCTCCTACAATGAGCAGTTCTTC. Translating it yields CASSHQRVGSYNEQFF.

The chain recombines TRBV28 with TRBJ1-6; D remains unclear. The CDR3 loop spans 15 amino acids. Trimming removed 5 bases at V and 6 bases at J, with 14 bases between. The germline V gene has CDR1 MDHEN and CDR2 SYDVKM. The CDR3 DNA reads TGTGCCAGCAGTCTCGGGGTAATCGGTAATTCACCCCTCCACTTT. The encoded protein is CASSLGVIGNSPLHF.

J is TRBJ2-3 and V is TRBV7-8, with a possible D match to TRBD2 (6 bases). Germline lookup yields CDR1 SGHVS and CDR2 FQNEAQ. This CDR3 is built from 15 residues. The germline V and J ends were trimmed by 3 bases and 3 bases, with 13 bases remaining between them. The CDR3 DNA follows: TGTGCCAGCAGCTTCTCCGGGAGAGGTACAGATACGCAGTATTTT. Amino acids: CASSFSGRGTDTQYF. Together with reference TRBV7-8 and TRBJ2-3, the CDR3 gives the full variable domain: GAGVSQSPRYKVAKRGQDVALRCDPISGHVSLFWYQQALGQGPEFLTYFQNEAQLDKSGLPSDRFFAERPEGSVSTLKIQRTQQEDSAVYLCASSFSGRGTDTQYFGPGTRLTVL.

The V and J genes are TRBV3-1 (or the pseudogene TRBV3-2) and TRBJ2-3; D unclear. V was trimmed by 3 bases and J by 2 bases, leaving 12 bases between them. Germline V gives CDR1 LGHDT, CDR2 YNNKEL (reference sequence). The CDR3 is 15 residues long. The CDR3, as DNA: TGTGCCAGCAGCCAGGCAGTTTTTTCCACAGATACGCAGTATTTT. This codes for CASSQAVFSTDTQYF.

V and J are TRBV12-3 or TRBV12-4 and TRBJ1-4; D is undetermined. V gave up 5 bases and J gave up 7 bases, with 11 bases separating them. The CDR3 loop spans 13 amino acids. The CDR3: CASSPPGSEKLFF. The DNA for the CDR3 is TGTGCCAGCAGTCCCCCGGGGTCTGAAAAACTGTTTTTT.

This clone is a singleton in its sample. The rearrangement links TRBV10-3 to TRBJ1-2, with TRBD1 matching 9 bases. This CDR3 spans 13 amino acids. The V and J ends lost 7 bases and 8 bases, in that order; junction bases with no gene match: 8. Germline V gene data show CDR1 as ENHRY and CDR2 as SYGVKD. DNA for the CDR3: TGTGCCATCACTATGGGACAGGGTGCAGGCTACACCTTC. This encodes CAITMGQGAGYTF.

The chain combines TRBV5-1 with TRBJ2-5; D is possibly TRBD2 (5 bases). Trimming stripped 4 bases from V and 5 bases from J, with 21 bases between. The CDR3 covers 16 residues. The germline CDR1 and CDR2 sequences are SGHRS and YFSETQ. CDR3 protein: CASSPNPPGRGETQYF. CDR3 DNA sequence: TGCGCCAGCAGCCCAAACCCCCCGGGGAGAGGCGAGACCCAGTACTTC.

The gene calls are TRBV7-9 and TRBJ2-7; 7 positions match TRBD2. CDR1 and CDR2 (germline): SEHNR, FQNEAQ (reference sequence). The length of the CDR3 is 12 residues. Trimming at V came to 6 bases and at J to 6 bases, leaving 5 bases not matched to a gene. DNA of the CDR3: TGTGCCAGCAGTCTCAGCGGGATCGAGCAGTACGTC. Protein: CASSLSGIEQYV.

The chain joins TRBV5-5 to TRBJ1-2, with 11 bases matching TRBD1. The junction had 8 bases not matched to a gene; V was cut back by 3 bases and J by 4 bases. Per the germline V gene, CDR1 is SGHKS and CDR2 is YYEKEE (reference sequence). The CDR3 length is 16 residues. CDR3 sequence (DNA): TGTGCCAGCAGCTACGGACAGGGGGCGCAAGGCTATGGCTACACCTTC. Protein product: CASSYGQGAQGYGYTF. Looking up the rest from reference TRBV5-5 and TRBJ1-2 gives the full variable domain: DAGVTQSPTHLIKTRGQQVTLRCSPISGHKSVSWYQQVLGQGPQFIFQYYEKEERGRGNFPDRFSARQFPNYSSELNVNALLLGDSALYLCASSYGQGAQGYGYTFGSGTRLTVV.

The chain uses TRBV5-4 and TRBJ2-7; tentatively, D is TRBD2 (5 bases). Trimming cost V 2 bases and J 7 bases, with 7 bases left between them. This CDR3 has 11 residues. Germline V gene data show CDR1 as SGHNT and CDR2 as YYREEE (reference sequence). The CDR3 loop reads CASSFEGEQYF. The CDR3 nucleotides read TGTGCCAGCAGCTTTGAGGGAGAGCAGTACTTC.

This clone is a singleton in its sample. The rearrangement uses TRBV9 and TRBJ1-2; a possible D gene is TRBD1 (5 bases). The V end was cut by 0 bases, the J end by 5 bases, with 17 bases between. Germline V lookup: CDR1 SGDLS, CDR2 YYNGEE. The CDR3 is made up of 16 amino acids. In nucleotides, the CDR3 is TGTGCCAGCAGCGTAGTAATCGGAGGGGTAGATTATGGCTACACCTTC. Translated: CASSVVIGGVDYGYTF.

The chain combines TRBV19 with TRBJ1-1, with 7 bases identical to TRBD1. V lost 10 bases to trimming and J lost 3 bases; unmatched junction nucleotides: 5. The germline CDR1 and CDR2 sequences are LNHDA and SQIVND (reference sequence). The CDR3 length is 12 residues. The CDR3 sequence: CATDRDHTEAFF. CDR3 nucleotide sequence: TGTGCCACTGACAGGGACCACACTGAAGCTTTCTTT. Full variable domain (remainder filled in from reference TRBV19 and TRBJ1-1): DGGITQSPKYLFRKEGQNVTLSCEQNLNHDAMYWYRQDPGQGLRLIYYSQIVNDFQKGDIAEGYSVSREKKESFPLTVTSAQKNPTAFYLCATDRDHTEAFFGQGTRLTVV.

The chain is built from TRBV7-6 and TRBJ2-1; D call uncertain. Between the trimmed V and J ends, which lost 1 base and 5 bases, there was a span of 6 bases. The CDR3 loop spans 13 amino acids. Germline loops: CDR1 SGHVS, CDR2 FNYEAQ. This CDR3 reads CASSLESDNEQFF. The CDR3 coding sequence is TGTGCCAGCAGCTTAGAGTCAGACAATGAGCAGTTCTTC. Full variable domain (outside the CDR3, taken from reference TRBV7-6 and TRBJ2-1): GAGVSQSPRYKVTKRGQDVALRCDPISGHVSLYWYRQALGQGPEFLTYFNYEAQQDKSGLPNDRFSAERPEGSISTLTIQRTEQRDSAMYRCASSLESDNEQFFGPGTRLTVL.

The chain uses TRBV5-6 and TRBJ2-5; D remains ambiguous. Trimming stripped 0 bases from V and 4 bases from J, with 10 bases between. This CDR3 comprises 14 residues. CDR1 and CDR2 from the germline V gene are SGHDT and YYEEEE. The CDR3 spells CASSLESGLETQYF. DNA for the CDR3: TGTGCCAGCAGCTTGGAATCAGGTTTAGAGACCCAGTACTTC.

This clone has only one observation. The chain couples TRBV7-9 to TRBJ2-1; 10 bases agree with TRBD2. Looked up from germline, CDR1 is SEHNR and CDR2 is FQNEAQ (reference sequence). V was pared by 8 bases and J by 6 bases, with 7 bases of the junction left unmatched. The CDR3 contains 14 residues. The CDR3 DNA reads TGTGCCAGCTCCTCAGCGGGGGGGCCCAATGAGCAGTTCTTC. It specifies CASSSAGGPNEQFF. Full variable domain (remainder filled in from reference TRBV7-9 and TRBJ2-1): DTGVSQNPRHKITKRGQNVTFRCDPISEHNRLYWYRQTLGQGPEFLTYFQNEAQLEKSRLLSDRFSAERPKGSFSTLEIQRTEQGDSAMYLCASSSAGGPNEQFFGPGTRLTVL.

The V call is TRBV29-1, the J call TRBJ2-3; tentatively, D is TRBD1 (6 bases). Germline V CDR1 and CDR2: SQVTM, ANQGSEA. Trimming removed 7 bases at V and 11 bases at J, with 13 bases between. CDR3 length equals 10 residues. CDR3: CSGTTGQQYF. The CDR3 nucleotides are TGCAGCGGTACGACAGGACAGCAGTATTTT.

The chain is built from TRBV19 and TRBJ1-4; TRBD1 matches at 7 bases. With 5 bases clipped from V and 0 bases from J, the junction kept 9 bases outside the gene matches. The CDR3 has 17 amino acids. The germline V gene has CDR1 LNHDA and CDR2 SQIVND (reference sequence). The CDR3: CASSFRDRSSTNEKLFF. Written as DNA, the CDR3 is TGTGCCAGTAGTTTTAGGGACAGATCTTCAACTAATGAAAAACTGTTTTTT.

The J gene is TRBJ2-3, the V gene TRBV5-1, with TRBD2 matching 8 bases. CDR1 is SGHRS, CDR2 YFSETQ, per germline. J was trimmed by 3 bases and V by 5 bases; bases with no gene match: 8. This CDR3 is 15 amino acids long. The CDR3 bases are TGCGCCAGCAGACGGCAGGGCGGGAGGACAGATACGCAGTATTTT. Its protein product is CASRRQGGRTDTQYF.

This chain uses TRBV9 with TRBJ2-7; TRBD2 matches 14 bases. This CDR3 is 17 amino acids long. The junction had 5 bases not matched to a gene; V was cut back by 3 bases and J by 0 bases. The germline CDR1 and CDR2 sequences are SGDLS and YYNGEE. The CDR3 is CASSAGLAGASSYEQYF. In DNA, the CDR3 is TGTGCCAGCAGCGCGGGACTAGCGGGGGCTTCCTCCTACGAGCAGTACTTC. The full variable domain, in which reference TRBV9 and TRBJ2-7 provide the parts outside the CDR3, is DSGVTQTPKHLITATGQRVTLRCSPRSGDLSVYWYQQSLDQGLQFLIQYYNGEERAKGNILERFSAQQFPDLHSELNLSSLELGDSALYFCASSAGLAGASSYEQYFGPGTRLTVT.

J is TRBJ1-1 and V is TRBV10-3; D not resolved. The CDR3 contains 14 residues. V lost 3 bases and J lost 3, with 11 bases in between. The germline V gene encodes CDR1 ENHRY and CDR2 SYGVKD. This CDR3 is CAISEEGPHTEAFF. In DNA form, the CDR3 reads TGTGCCATCAGTGAAGAGGGTCCACACACTGAAGCTTTCTTT.

The chain links TRBV7-9 to TRBJ2-2, with 8 bases matching TRBD1. This CDR3 spans 18 amino acids. After removal of 5 bases from V and 0 bases from J, the junction contained 11 bases not matched to a gene. CDR1 SEHNR and CDR2 FQNEAQ come from the germline V gene (reference sequence). CDR3 protein: CASSTSDRVRANTGELFF. The CDR3 DNA sequence: TGTGCCAGCAGCACTTCGGACAGGGTACGAGCGAACACCGGGGAGCTGTTTTTT.